This section outlines one TCR beta chain sequence together with its context. The antigen is not known. Germline V gives CDR1 LGHNA, CDR2 YSLEER. This CDR3 contains 15 residues. The junction had 3 bases not matched to a gene; V was cut back by 4 bases and J by 2 bases. Extraction and reverse transcription of RNA yielded cDNA as the sequencing template. Clones were read by immunoSEQ multiplex PCR, and TCRdb kept only the in-frame ones, dropping some. The sample consists of 4,800 or so clones, more than 85% of them appearing once. The treatment here: oral pan-JAK inhibitor, 5-10 mg twice daily. Individuals with alopecia areata gave both lesional scalp punch biopsies and peripheral blood for collection. This sample is drawn from a study of CD8+ T cells in alopecia areata. Study context: Tofacitinib was taken orally by treated patients, and the dose was 5 to 10 mg twice daily.

Study-level points and caveats: How baseline CD8+ expansion relates to response remains uncertain (there was one nonresponder). Researchers reported that TCR sharing among patients proved less clear than in mice, possibly HLA-linked. Lesional scalp displayed greater clonality than normal scalp, most notably in alopecia totalis/universalis.

J is TRBJ2-7 and V is TRBV4-3; 12 nucleotides match TRBD2. This clonotype was obtained from a human donor with alopecia areata. Sequencing was performed on skin, taken at week 4, from a patient treated with tofacitinib. CDR3 nucleotide sequence: TGCGCCAGCAGCCCTCGACTAGCGGGGGCCTACGAGCAGTACTTC. This encodes CASSPRLAGAYEQYF.